The 6 T cell receptor beta chains presented below share a single source sample, sequenced in a study of cytomegalovirus exposure and HLA in healthy donors. PCR employed 60 Vbeta and 13 Jbeta primers. Method: immunoSEQ multiplex PCR; TCRdb's copy keeps in-frame clones and lacks some. The sample lists around 120,000 clones; over 60% were seen once. Specimen: PBMCs. All receptors derive from a human donor in good health.

A remark on this clone: At one end, the junction sequence differs from germline, possibly due to a read error. The chain uses TRBV9 and TRBJ2-3; 11 bases line up with TRBD2. The CDR3 length is 19 residues. CDR1 and CDR2 (germline): SGDLS, YYNGEE. CDR3 nucleotide sequence: TGTGCCAGCAGGGTAGGTAATAGCGGGGGGGCGGGATTACCAGATACGCAGTATTTT. Translating it yields CASRVGNSGGAGLPDTQYF.

The chain has TRBV7-2 and TRBJ1-4; 7 bases agree with TRBD1. The CDR3 extends over 15 amino acids. V lost 5 bases to trimming and J lost 5 bases; unmatched junction nucleotides: 8. Germline V gives CDR1 SGHTA, CDR2 FQGNSA. The CDR3 region is CASSPWTGANEKLFF. The CDR3 DNA follows: TGTGCCAGCAGCCCCTGGACAGGAGCAAATGAAAAACTGTTTTTT. Based on the CDR3 plus reference TRBV7-2 and TRBJ1-4, the full variable domain is GAGVSQSPSNKVTEKGKDVELRCDPISGHTALYWYRQSLGQGLEFLIYFQGNSAPDKSGLPSDRFSAERTGGSVSTLTIQRTQQEDSAVYLCASSPWTGANEKLFFGSGTQLSVL.

At least ten counts were recorded for this clone. V gene TRBV6-6 combines with J gene TRBJ1-1, with 8 bases matching TRBD1. CDR3 size: 14 residues. V trimming: 5 bases; J trimming: 1 base; junction bases outside the gene matches: 3. Looked up from germline, CDR1 is MNHNY and CDR2 is SVGAGI (reference sequence). The chain's CDR3 is CASSPGTGNTEAFF. CDR3 nucleotides: TGTGCCAGCAGTCCGGGGACAGGGAACACTGAAGCTTTCTTT.

A remark on this clone: Within the sample, other DNA sequences also encode this same CDR3. This chain uses TRBV19 with TRBJ1-2; 8 nucleotides line up with TRBD1. The length of the CDR3 is 13 residues. V shed 6 bases, J shed 2 bases, and the junction held 2 bases outside the gene matches. The germline gives CDR1 LNHDA, CDR2 SQIVND (reference sequence). DNA of the CDR3: TGTGCCAGTAGCAGACAGGGGAACTATGGCTACACCTTC. Protein sequence: CASSRQGNYGYTF.

This sequence joins TRBV18 and TRBJ2-5; the match to TRBD1 covers 9 bases. This CDR3 is built from 16 residues. Looked up from germline, CDR1 is KGHSH and CDR2 is LQKENI. V lost 2 bases, J lost 5 bases, and 9 bases stayed unmatched. CDR3 sequence (DNA): TGTGCCAGCTCACCAATTTTGACAGGGGGTCAGGAGACCCAGTACTTC. Protein sequence: CASSPILTGGQETQYF.

The chain uses TRBV6-1 and TRBJ1-3, with a weak D call TRBD1 (6 bases). This CDR3 has 17 residues. V shed 0 bases and J shed 0 bases, with 12 bases lying between them. The V gene's germline CDR1 is MNHNS and CDR2 SASEGT. The CDR3 region is CASSEALGQISGNTIYF. Written as DNA, the CDR3 is TGTGCCAGCAGTGAAGCCCTCGGACAGATCTCTGGAAACACCATATATTTT.